Only a few counts were recorded for the clone carrying this TCR beta chain. This record comes from a study of OX40 agonist ivuxolimab in advanced cancers. Study-level information: Dose-escalation patients were diagnosed with hepatocellular carcinoma, melanoma, renal cell cancer or head and neck cancer. Prior anti-PD-1, anti-PD-L1 or anti-CTLA-4 therapy was allowed; 40% had some.

Germline CDR1 reads SQVTM; CDR2 reads ANQGSEA. The CDR3 extends over 13 amino acids. The V and J ends lost 2 bases and 1 base respectively, with 5 bases between them. Sequencing was performed with immunoSEQ multiplex PCR; in TCRdb, only in-frame clones are kept and a portion is missing. The profile shows approximately 54,000 clones, 80% to 95% of them singletons. The source material was CD4+ or CD8+ T cells sorted from blood, sampled in a trial of the OX40 agonist ivuxolimab. The chain has TRBV29-1 and TRBJ2-2; tentatively, D is TRBD1 (5 bases). The sequence was collected from an adult with an advanced solid tumor such as melanoma, head and neck, liver or kidney cancer. CDR3: CSVEQGNTGELFF. The CDR3 coding sequence is TGCAGCGTTGAACAGGGGAACACCGGGGAGCTGTTTTTT.